The clone carrying this T cell receptor (beta chain) has more than one count but fewer than ten. The antigen is not known. The germline V gene has CDR1 LNHDA and CDR2 SQIVND (reference sequence). The CDR3 is 13 amino acids. V shed 5 bases and J 7 bases; nucleotides not matched to a gene: 6. The sample originates from a study of beta chain features in type 1 diabetes. Notes on the study in general: A definitive answer on HLA type influencing TCRB rearrangement was not reached here. It was among patients, rather than healthy donors, that naive, central memory and Treg TCRB repertoires appeared more similar.

The whole isolated RNA underwent reverse transcription, so sequencing captured expressed TCRB transcripts. The repertoire was sequenced with immunoSEQ multiplex PCR; TCRdb's copy has only in-frame clones and lacks some. The sample yields around 300,000 clones, about 8.5% seen once. This clonotype was sampled from a woman aged 18-29 years in good health. The source material was central memory CD4+ T cells from blood. The chain carries TRBV19 and TRBJ1-2, with TRBD1 identical over 8 bases. CDR3 loop: CASSSRTGSGYTF. In DNA form, the CDR3 reads TGTGCCAGTAGTTCTCGGACAGGGAGTGGCTACACCTTC.